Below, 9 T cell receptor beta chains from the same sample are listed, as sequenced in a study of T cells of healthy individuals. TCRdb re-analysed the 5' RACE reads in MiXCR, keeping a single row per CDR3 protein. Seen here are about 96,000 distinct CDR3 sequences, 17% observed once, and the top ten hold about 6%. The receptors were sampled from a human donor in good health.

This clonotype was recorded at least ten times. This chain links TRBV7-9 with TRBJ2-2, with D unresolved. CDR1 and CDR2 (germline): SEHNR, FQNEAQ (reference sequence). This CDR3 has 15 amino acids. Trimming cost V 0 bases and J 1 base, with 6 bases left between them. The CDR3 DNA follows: TGTGCCAGCAGCTTAGCGCAGGAGAACACCGGGGAGCTGTTTTTT. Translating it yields CASSLAQENTGELFF.

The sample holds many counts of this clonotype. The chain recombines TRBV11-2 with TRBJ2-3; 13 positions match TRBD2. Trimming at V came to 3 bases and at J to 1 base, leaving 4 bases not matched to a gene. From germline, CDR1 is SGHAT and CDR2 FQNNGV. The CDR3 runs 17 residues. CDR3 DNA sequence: TGTGCCAGCAGCTTCCCCGGACTAGCGGGGGGCACAGATACGCAGTATTTT. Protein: CASSFPGLAGGTDTQYF.

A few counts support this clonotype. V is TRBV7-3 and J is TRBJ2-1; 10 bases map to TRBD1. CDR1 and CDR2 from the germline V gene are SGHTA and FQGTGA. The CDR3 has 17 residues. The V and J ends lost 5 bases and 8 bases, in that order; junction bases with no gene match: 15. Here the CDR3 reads CASSPGRGTGVADEQFF. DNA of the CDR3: TGTGCCAGCAGCCCAGGAAGAGGGACAGGGGTTGCAGATGAGCAGTTCTTC.

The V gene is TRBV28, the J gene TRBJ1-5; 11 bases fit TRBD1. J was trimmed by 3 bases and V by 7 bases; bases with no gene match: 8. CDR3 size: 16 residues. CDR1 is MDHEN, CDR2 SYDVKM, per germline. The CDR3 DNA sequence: TGTGCCAGCAAGATAGGGACAGGGGGATTCAATCAGCCCCAGCATTTT. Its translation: CASKIGTGGFNQPQHF.

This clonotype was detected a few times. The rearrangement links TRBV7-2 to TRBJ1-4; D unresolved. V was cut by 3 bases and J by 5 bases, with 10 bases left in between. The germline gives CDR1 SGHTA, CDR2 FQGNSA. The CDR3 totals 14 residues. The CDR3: CASSFRSLNEKLFF. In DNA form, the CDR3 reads TGTGCCAGCAGCTTTCGAAGTTTAAATGAAAAACTGTTTTTT.

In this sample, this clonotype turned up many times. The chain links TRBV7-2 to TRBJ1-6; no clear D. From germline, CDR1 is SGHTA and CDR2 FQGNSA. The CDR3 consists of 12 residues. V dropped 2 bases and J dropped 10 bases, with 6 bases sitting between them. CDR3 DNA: TGTGCCAGCAGCTTACCCCTCTCACCCCTCCACTTT. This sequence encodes CASSLPLSPLHF.

The CDR3 is CASSQDRGVRGPQHF. CDR3 nucleotides: TGCGCCAGCAGCCAAGATCGGGGGGTACGGGGCCCCCAGCATTTT. The J gene is TRBJ1-5, the V gene TRBV4-3, with D possibly TRBD1 on 5 matching bases. Germline V gene sequence: CDR1 LGHNA, CDR2 YSLEER. Trimming stripped 0 bases from V and 10 bases from J, with 16 bases between. This CDR3 region has 15 residues.

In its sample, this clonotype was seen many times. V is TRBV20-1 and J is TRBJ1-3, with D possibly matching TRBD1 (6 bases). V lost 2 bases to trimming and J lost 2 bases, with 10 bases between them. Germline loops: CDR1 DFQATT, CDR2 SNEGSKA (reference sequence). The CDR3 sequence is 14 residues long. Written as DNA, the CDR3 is TGCAGTGCTAGACATAGACAGGCTGGAAACACCATATATTTT. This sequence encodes CSARHRQAGNTIYF.

The CDR3 coding sequence is TGCGCCAGCGGGACAGGAGCGTCCTACGAGCAGTACTTC. Protein sequence: CASGTGASYEQYF. The rearrangement joins TRBV5-1 to TRBJ2-7; TRBD1 matches 8 bases. The germline gives CDR1 SGHRS, CDR2 YFSETQ. The CDR3 consists of 13 residues. Trimming at V came to 7 bases and at J to 1 base, leaving 4 bases not matched to a gene.